What follows are 20 T cell receptor beta chains derived from one specimen sequenced in a study of blood T cells in healthy people across ages. Primed by a sample-barcoded 5' primer and a J-beta primer mix, a second PCR proceeded for about 7 to 12 cycles. TCRdb itself ran the 5' RACE reads through MiXCR, one entry per CDR3 protein. The table shows 950,000 to 1,200,000 distinct CDR3 sequences, with 35% to 40% occurring only once. The sample taken for sequencing was blood. The receptors come from a man younger than 35 in good health.

This clonotype was counted a few times. The rearrangement uses TRBV20-1 and TRBJ1-1; D might be TRBD1 (5 bases). Germline lookup yields CDR1 DFQATT and CDR2 SNEGSKA (reference sequence). V was clipped by 7 bases and J by 4 bases, with 13 bases between them. This CDR3 has 12 residues. CDR3 sequence: CSERRGSTEAFF. Here the CDR3 DNA reads TGCAGTGAAAGACGGGGGAGCACTGAAGCTTTCTTT.

This chain links TRBV5-1 with TRBJ2-1; TRBD2 agrees at 7 bases. The germline gives CDR1 SGHRS, CDR2 YFSETQ. The CDR3 consists of 16 residues. The trim removed 4 bases at V and 0 bases at J, leaving 7 bases unmatched. CDR3 sequence reads: CASSREGGSSYNEQFF. The CDR3, as DNA: TGCGCCAGCAGCCGAGAGGGCGGGAGCTCCTACAATGAGCAGTTCTTC. The variable domain in full, with the rest retrieved from reference TRBV5-1 and TRBJ2-1, is KAGVTQTPRYLIKTRGQQVTLSCSPISGHRSVSWYQQTPGQGLQFLFEYFSETQRNKGNFPGRFSGRQFSNSRSEMNVSTLELGDSALYLCASSREGGSSYNEQFFGPGTRLTVL.

J is TRBJ2-3 and V is TRBV12-3 or TRBV12-4; 8 bases map to TRBD2. With V trimmed by 3 bases and J by 0 bases, 5 bases remained unmatched. This CDR3 spans 16 amino acids. As DNA, the CDR3 is TGTGCCAGCAGTTTCGACAGCGGGGGAAGCACAGATACGCAGTATTTT. Translation gives CASSFDSGGSTDTQYF.

The V and J genes are TRBV12-3 or TRBV12-4 and TRBJ2-1; D is perhaps TRBD1 (5 bases). The CDR3 runs 14 residues. Trimming removed 2 bases at V and 5 bases at J, with 10 bases between. CDR3 DNA: TGTGCCAGCAGTTTACGTACACAGGACAATGAGCAGTTCTTC. Its protein is CASSLRTQDNEQFF.

The rearrangement uses TRBV7-9 and TRBJ1-2; TRBD1 might be the D (5 bases). Looked up from germline, CDR1 is SEHNR and CDR2 is FQNEAQ (reference sequence). The V gene lost 4 bases and the J gene lost 8 bases, with 17 bases spanning the gap. There are 14 residues in the CDR3. For the CDR3, the DNA is TGTGCCAGCAGCTCCGATTGGGGGGTTTTGGGCTACACCTTC. It yields the protein CASSSDWGVLGYTF.

The V gene is TRBV18, the J gene TRBJ1-2; D remains ambiguous. V dropped 3 bases and J dropped 5 bases, with 10 bases sitting between them. Germline V CDR1 and CDR2: KGHSH, LQKENI. The CDR3 covers 13 residues. CDR3 sequence: CASSPSDEYGYTF. CDR3 DNA: TGTGCCAGCTCACCGAGTGATGAATATGGCTACACCTTC. Complete variable domain (other parts from reference TRBV18 and TRBJ1-2): NAGVMQNPRHLVRRRGQEARLRCSPMKGHSHVYWYRQLPEEGLKFMVYLQKENIIDESGMPKERFSAEFPKEGPSILRIQQVVRGDSAAYFCASSPSDEYGYTFGSGTRLTVV.

This rearrangement joins TRBV20-1 to TRBJ1-2; D gene ambiguous. The CDR3 runs to 14 residues. The V gene's germline CDR1 is DFQATT and CDR2 SNEGSKA (reference sequence). The V gene lost 4 bases and the J gene lost 7 bases, with 19 bases spanning the gap. CDR3 nucleotides: TGCAGTGCTACGGCTGGCAGCCCGTTGGTTGGCTACACCTTC. Translation gives CSATAGSPLVGYTF.

The V call is TRBV2, the J call TRBJ1-1; D might be TRBD1 (5 bases). The V end was cut by 2 bases, the J end by 5 bases, with 21 bases between. Germline lookup yields CDR1 SNHLY and CDR2 FYNNEI. The CDR3 is 17 residues long. DNA of the CDR3: TGTGCCAGCAGTGAATCGAACACCTACCAGGGAGAAACTGAAGCTTTCTTT. Amino acids: CASSESNTYQGETEAFF.

The chain joins TRBV4-2 to TRBJ2-7, with 8 bases lining up with TRBD2. The CDR3 is made up of 18 amino acids. CDR1 is LGHNA and CDR2 is YNFKEQ in the germline V gene. J gave up 3 bases and V 4 bases, and 17 bases lay outside the gene matches. The CDR3 sequence: CASSRRGGTSTEVYEQYF. In DNA form, the CDR3 reads TGTGCCAGCAGCCGTCGGGGGGGGACATCGACCGAGGTCTACGAGCAGTACTTC.

In nucleotides, the CDR3 is TGTGCCAGCAGAGGGTCATGGGACTATGGCTACACCTTC. It translates to CASRGSWDYGYTF. The V gene is TRBV27, the J gene TRBJ1-2; D not certain. Trimming pared 6 bases from V and 3 bases from J, leaving 11 bases between. CDR1 is MNHEY, CDR2 SMNVEV, per germline (reference sequence). The CDR3 extends over 13 amino acids.

V gene TRBV27 combines with J gene TRBJ2-5; D unresolved. The CDR3 is made up of 13 amino acids. Germline lookup yields CDR1 MNHEY and CDR2 SMNVEV (reference sequence). V lost 3 bases and J 5 bases, leaving 10 bases between the germline ends. This CDR3 is CASSFGTWETQYF. Written as DNA, the CDR3 is TGTGCCAGCAGTTTTGGAACTTGGGAGACCCAGTACTTC.

The chain carries TRBV14 and TRBJ2-1; 9 bases are a match to TRBD2. Germline V CDR1 and CDR2: SGHDN, FVKESK. This CDR3 has 17 residues. Trimming at V came to 0 bases and at J to 7 bases, leaving 10 bases not matched to a gene. Here the CDR3 DNA reads TGTGCCAGCAGCCAAGAACTGGGGACTAGCCTCTGGAATGAGCAGTTCTTC. It codes for CASSQELGTSLWNEQFF.

The CDR3 loop is CASSQYHMFGEYNEQFF. The CDR3 DNA follows: TGTGCCAGCAGCCAATATCATATGTTCGGGGAATACAATGAGCAGTTCTTC. This sequence joins TRBV3-1 and TRBJ2-1; D perhaps matches TRBD2 (5 bases). Germline assignment: CDR1 LGHDT and CDR2 YNNKEL (reference sequence). The ends were cut back, 2 bases at V and 4 bases at J, with 18 bases in the middle. This CDR3 has 17 residues.

This clonotype was picked up a small number of times. The gene calls are TRBV27 and TRBJ2-3, with TRBD2 identical over 8 bases. Germline V gives CDR1 MNHEY, CDR2 SMNVEV (reference sequence). The CDR3 is 21 residues long. With V trimmed by 5 bases and J by 2 bases, 24 bases remained unmatched. The CDR3 DNA sequence: TGTGCCAGCAGTCCCCCGGGGGGGCGCTTTCGGACCTCTTCGCACACAGATACGCAGTATTTT. Encoded protein: CASSPPGGRFRTSSHTDTQYF.

The table lists this clonotype with a few counts. This chain connects TRBV6-2 or TRBV6-3 to TRBJ2-4; 9 nucleotides agree with TRBD1. The V gene's germline CDR1 is MNHEY and CDR2 SVGEGT. Trimming cost V 4 bases and J 6 bases; bases outside gene matches: 4. The CDR3 loop spans 14 amino acids. CDR3 loop: CASSWGTGLNIQYF. The CDR3 DNA follows: TGTGCCAGCAGTTGGGGGACAGGGTTAAACATTCAGTACTTC.

This chain links TRBV7-2 with TRBJ2-1; D might be TRBD1 (5 bases). The closer fit of TRBJ2-7 to the DNA end suggests the J call may be wrong. CDR1 SGHTA and CDR2 FQGNSA come from the germline V gene. This CDR3 spans 17 amino acids. CDR3: CASSLPRQGSSYNEQYF. In nucleotides, the CDR3 is TGTGCCAGCAGCCTACCCAGGCAGGGTAGCTCCTACAATGAGCAGTACTTC.

The chain has TRBV25-1 and TRBJ2-3; maybe TRBD2 (5 bases). V was trimmed by 4 bases and J by 3 bases, leaving 14 bases between them. The CDR3 totals 15 residues. Per the germline V gene, CDR1 is MGHDK and CDR2 is SYGVNS. CDR3 in amino acids: CASSVTQSGTDTQYF. The CDR3 nucleotides are TGTGCCAGCAGTGTAACACAATCGGGGACAGATACGCAGTATTTT.

The chain links TRBV6-2 or TRBV6-3 to TRBJ1-2; weak D call: TRBD1 (5 bases). The CDR3 totals 15 residues. V shed 1 base and J shed 6 bases, with 15 bases lying between them. The germline V gene has CDR1 MNHEY and CDR2 SVGEGT. The CDR3 region has the DNA TGTGCCAGCAGTTACTTACCGGGGCAAGGAAATGGCTACACCTTC. Translated, it gives CASSYLPGQGNGYTF.

CDR3: CASSPGVPEQFF. The CDR3 nucleotides are TGTGCCAGCTCCCCCGGGGTCCCCGAGCAGTTCTTC. This chain uses TRBV19 with TRBJ2-1, with a tentative D call TRBD2 (5 bases). Germline V gene lookup returns CDR1 LNHDA and CDR2 SQIVND (reference sequence). CDR3 length: 12 amino acids. The V end lost 9 bases, the J end lost 10 bases, and 16 bases lay between the germline ends.

The chain uses TRBV7-9 and TRBJ1-4; the match to TRBD1 covers 7 bases. Trimming removed 1 base from V and 8 bases from J; junction bases left unmatched: 7. The CDR3 totals 15 residues. Germline V gene lookup returns CDR1 SEHNR and CDR2 FQNEAQ (reference sequence). The CDR3 DNA is TGTGCCAGCAGCTTAGGGCGAGGGGGCGGCGAAAAACTGTTTTTT. Encoded protein: CASSLGRGGGEKLFF.